This T cell receptor (beta chain) was sequenced during a study of T cell responses to AZD1222 COVID-19 vaccine. The table came from immunoSEQ multiplex PCR; TCRdb's copy has only in-frame clones and leaves some out. The sample lists approximately 110,000 clones; 70% to 85% were seen once. The source is an adult in good health. The material sequenced was peripheral blood, taken on day 0 of AZD1222 vaccination.

CDR3 amino acids: CASTRGLNYGYTF. In DNA, the CDR3 is TGTGCCAGCACCAGGGGGTTGAACTATGGCTACACCTTC. This chain connects TRBV7-9 to TRBJ1-2; 7 nucleotides align to TRBD1. CDR1 is SEHNR, CDR2 FQNEAQ, per germline (reference sequence). The CDR3 contains 13 residues. V was clipped by 7 bases and J by 2 bases; unmatched bases: 4.